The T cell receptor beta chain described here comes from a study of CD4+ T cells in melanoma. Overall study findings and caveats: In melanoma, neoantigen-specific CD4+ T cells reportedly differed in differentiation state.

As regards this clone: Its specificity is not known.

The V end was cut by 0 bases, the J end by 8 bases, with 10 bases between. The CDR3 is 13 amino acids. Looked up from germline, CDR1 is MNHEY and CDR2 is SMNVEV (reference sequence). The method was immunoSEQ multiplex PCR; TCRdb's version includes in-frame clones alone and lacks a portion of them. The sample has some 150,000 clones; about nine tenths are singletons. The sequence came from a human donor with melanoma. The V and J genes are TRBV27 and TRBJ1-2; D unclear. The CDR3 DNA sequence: TGTGCCAGCAGTTTATCGGGTTCGAGAGGCTACACCTTC. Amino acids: CASSLSGSRGYTF.